Following are 15 T cell receptor beta chains from one sample sequenced in a study of T cells in localized non-small cell lung cancer. Produced via immunoSEQ multiplex PCR; TCRdb's table is partial and in-frame only. Among fewer than 1,400 clones listed, approximately 21% were seen once. This specimen was normal lung tissue next to the tumor, taken before any cancer treatment. These receptors were taken from an older female donor with stage I lung adenocarcinoma.

The CDR3 is CASSYGTAAGSEQFF. The CDR3 nucleotides read TGTGCCAGCAGTTACGGGACTGCCGCGGGGAGTGAGCAGTTCTTC. The chain has TRBV6-8 and TRBJ2-1; a possible D gene is TRBD2 (6 bases). V lost 2 bases, J lost 9 bases, and 17 bases lay in between. Germline values: CDR1 MNHGY, CDR2 SAAAGT. The length of the CDR3 is 15 residues.

The chain uses TRBV6-8 and TRBJ1-2; TRBD1 is a possible D gene (5 bases). Germline values: CDR1 MNHGY, CDR2 SAAAGT. The CDR3 totals 15 residues. The V gene lost 6 bases and the J gene lost 5 bases, with 19 bases spanning the gap. CDR3 residues: CASSPIAQGGYGYTF. The CDR3 region has the DNA TGTGCCAGCAGCCCAATTGCGCAGGGAGGATATGGCTACACCTTC.

Only a few counts were recorded for this clone. V and J are TRBV11-3 and TRBJ2-3; TRBD1 agrees at 7 bases. The CDR3 has 14 amino acids. CDR1 is SGHNT and CDR2 is YENEEA in the germline V gene. V lost 5 bases and J lost 4; bases outside the gene matches: 6. CDR3 protein: CASSGRTGPDTQYF. DNA of the CDR3: TGTGCCAGCAGCGGCCGGACAGGCCCAGATACGCAGTATTTT.

Sample share makes this clone medium-sized (0.01 to 0.1%). The chain employs TRBV7-4 and TRBJ2-7; 9 positions match TRBD2. The CDR3 has 16 residues. The germline CDR1 and CDR2 sequences are SGHVT and SQSDAQ. Losses at the gene ends were 5 bases for V and 5 bases for J; bases not matched to a gene: 13. The CDR3 reads CASSHPGVAGEDEQYF. In DNA form, the CDR3 reads TGTGCCAGCAGCCATCCCGGGGTAGCGGGAGAAGACGAGCAGTACTTC.

V is TRBV9 and J is TRBJ1-2, with D uncertain. V was pared by 0 bases and J by 5 bases, with 5 bases between. In germline, CDR1 is SGDLS, CDR2 YYNGEE. The CDR3 consists of 12 residues. The CDR3 DNA is TGTGCCAGCAGCGTAGGCCCTTATGGCTACACCTTC. Protein sequence: CASSVGPYGYTF.

The genes are TRBV6-1 and TRBJ1-1; D perhaps matches TRBD1 (6 bases). In germline, CDR1 is MNHNS, CDR2 SASEGT. The V end was cut by 0 bases, the J end by 0 bases, with 11 bases between. This CDR3 spans 16 amino acids. CDR3 coding DNA: TGTGCCAGCAGTGAAGCGCTTCGGACAGTGAACACTGAAGCTTTCTTT. Amino acids: CASSEALRTVNTEAFF.

This clone was found a few times. The rearrangement links TRBV1 to TRBJ2-7; the table's D call, TRBD2, was not checked against the DNA. TRBV1 is a listed pseudogene. This CDR3 contains 15 residues. The CDR3 protein is CASSRGLGGNYEQYF. The CDR3 DNA reads TGCGCCAGCAGCCGTGGACTGGGGGGGAATTACGAGCAGTACTTC.

This sequence joins TRBV28 and TRBJ2-2, with D possibly being TRBD1 (6 bases). Germline V CDR1 and CDR2: MDHEN, SYDVKM. The ends were cut back, 3 bases at V and 0 bases at J, with 8 bases in the middle. The CDR3 contains 15 residues. For the CDR3, the DNA is TGTGCCAGCAGTTTGGGGGCCTCGAACACCGGGGAGCTGTTTTTT. It encodes CASSLGASNTGELFF.

The chain recombines TRBV9 with TRBJ2-5, with 8 bases that match TRBD1. The junction had 9 bases not matched to a gene; V was cut back by 0 bases and J by 11 bases. The CDR3 has 14 residues. Germline V gene sequence: CDR1 SGDLS, CDR2 YYNGEE. Here the CDR3 DNA reads TGTGCCAGCAGCGTAGGGGACAGGTTCGATGGGCAGTACTTC. This gives the protein CASSVGDRFDGQYF.

In its sample, this clone ranks as medium-sized. The J gene is TRBJ1-6, the V gene TRBV11-3; possibly TRBD1 for D (5 bases). Trimming removed 5 bases at V and 6 bases at J, with 14 bases between. Germline-derived CDR1 and CDR2 are SGHNT and YENEEA. The CDR3 totals 15 residues. The CDR3 nucleotides are TGTGCCAGCAGCCCCGCGGTAGGGGCTAATTCACCCCTCCACTTT. Translated: CASSPAVGANSPLHF.

V gene TRBV10-2 combines with J gene TRBJ2-1; 8 nucleotides match TRBD2. Germline CDR1 and CDR2: WSHSY and SAAADI. This CDR3 is 14 amino acids long. The trim removed 4 bases at V and 2 bases at J, leaving 1 base unmatched. CDR3 protein: CASSVAGTYNEQFF. The CDR3, as DNA: TGCGCCAGCAGTGTAGCGGGGACCTACAATGAGCAGTTCTTC.

The V call is TRBV5-1, the J call TRBJ2-2; D is unresolved. Trimming stripped 2 bases from V and 0 bases from J, with 5 bases between. This CDR3 is built from 14 residues. CDR1 and CDR2 from the germline V gene are SGHRS and YFSETQ. CDR3 sequence (DNA): TGCGCCAGCAGCTTAGCCACGAACACCGGGGAGCTGTTTTTT. Protein product: CASSLATNTGELFF.

This clone has just a few counts. The rearrangement joins TRBV19 to TRBJ1-1; 9 nucleotides agree with TRBD1. This CDR3 comprises 14 residues. The J segment lost 0 bases and the V segment lost 7 bases, leaving 3 bases of the junction unmatched. The germline V gene encodes CDR1 LNHDA and CDR2 SQIVND (reference sequence). CDR3 amino acids: CASMDRGLNTEAFF. The CDR3 DNA follows: TGTGCCAGTATGGACAGGGGATTGAACACTGAAGCTTTCTTT.

This clone occurred a few times. This chain uses TRBV28 with TRBJ2-6; tentative D call: TRBD1 (5 bases). Germline V lookup: CDR1 MDHEN, CDR2 SYDVKM. The V gene lost 2 bases and the J gene lost 0 bases, with 11 bases spanning the gap. The CDR3 is made up of 17 amino acids. Here the CDR3 DNA reads TGTGCCAGCAGTTTAGCCCGAGACAGCTCTGGGGCCAACGTCCTGACTTTC. Amino acid sequence: CASSLARDSSGANVLTF.

This clone occurred a few times. The CDR3 DNA is TGTGCCAGCAGCCCTAGTCTAGTCAGGGAGGAGACCCAGTACTTC. Amino acid sequence: CASSPSLVREETQYF. V and J are TRBV9 and TRBJ2-5; either TRBD1 or TRBD2 may fit D (5 bases each). The CDR3 consists of 15 residues. Trimming removed 4 bases at V and 5 bases at J, with 18 bases between. CDR1 and CDR2 from the germline V gene are SGDLS and YYNGEE.